One and the same sample provided the 30 T cell receptor beta chains below, sequenced in a study of cytomegalovirus exposure and HLA in healthy donors. The study ran its PCR with 60 Vbeta and 13 Jbeta primers. Using immunoSEQ multiplex PCR, the repertoire was profiled, and TCRdb retains in-frame clones only, with some absent. The sample includes 100,000 to 150,000 clones, about 76% of them seen just once. Sequencing used PBMCs. All receptors come from a man younger than 35 in good health and CMV-seronegative.

The chain carries TRBV27 and TRBJ1-1; 8 nucleotides align to TRBD1. This CDR3 is 13 amino acids long. Germline V gives CDR1 MNHEY, CDR2 SMNVEV (reference sequence). V was clipped by 4 bases and J by 2 bases; unmatched bases: 0. CDR3 sequence (DNA): TGTGCCAGCAGTTCAGGGGGCAACACTGAAGCTTTCTTT. Translating it yields CASSSGGNTEAFF.

The chain has TRBV6-1 and TRBJ2-1, with D maybe TRBD1 (6 bases). Trimming took 0 bases from V and 6 from J, leaving 12 bases between them. Per germline, CDR1 MNHNS and CDR2 SASEGT. The CDR3 runs 15 residues. The CDR3 DNA sequence: TGTGCCAGCAGTGAAGCTAGGACAGTTCCCAATGAGCAGTTCTTC. This translates into CASSEARTVPNEQFF.

This chain connects TRBV7-9 to TRBJ2-2, with 8 bases fitting TRBD2. Germline trimming cut 5 bases from V and 6 bases from J; bases unmatched to any gene: 8. This CDR3 is built from 15 residues. The germline V gene encodes CDR1 SEHNR and CDR2 FQNEAQ (reference sequence). The CDR3 sequence: CASSAPGGHAGELFF. In nucleotides, the CDR3 is TGTGCCAGCAGCGCGCCGGGGGGGCATGCCGGGGAGCTGTTTTTT.

This clone was seen a handful of times. This chain connects TRBV7-2 to TRBJ2-1, with 10 positions matching TRBD2. The ends lost 4 bases at V and 6 bases at J; junction bases unmatched: 3. The germline CDR1 and CDR2 sequences are SGHTA and FQGNSA. The length of the CDR3 is 14 residues. The CDR3 bases are TGTGCCAGCAGCTCAAGACTAGCGGGCAATGAGCAGTTCTTC. Translating gives CASSSRLAGNEQFF.

This clone turned up a few times. CDR3 nucleotide sequence: TGTGCCAGCAAGAAACAGGGGGTCGCGCGGCCCCAGCATTTT. This codes for CASKKQGVARPQHF. The J gene is TRBJ1-5, the V gene TRBV27; 8 nucleotides match TRBD1. This CDR3 spans 14 amino acids. Germline CDR1 reads MNHEY; CDR2 reads SMNVEV (reference sequence). The V and J ends lost 7 bases and 9 bases, in that order; junction bases with no gene match: 11.

The chain employs TRBV9 and TRBJ2-1; D ambiguous. There are 14 residues in the CDR3. Trimming cost V 3 bases and J 2 bases, with 9 bases left between them. Germline values: CDR1 SGDLS, CDR2 YYNGEE. The CDR3, as DNA: TGTGCCAGCAGCGATCAGAATCCCTACAATGAGCAGTTCTTC. It translates to CASSDQNPYNEQFF.

This chain joins TRBV15 and TRBJ1-5; maybe TRBD1 (6 bases). V was cut by 5 bases and J by 5 bases, with 13 bases left in between. This CDR3 contains 14 residues. Germline loops: CDR1 LNHNV, CDR2 YYDKDF (reference sequence). The CDR3 protein is CATSGPGEDQPQHF. The CDR3 DNA sequence: TGTGCCACCAGCGGTCCAGGGGAAGATCAGCCCCAGCATTTT.

This clone was counted a few times. CDR3 sequence (DNA): TGTGCCAGCAGTGACAACGGGGTCGGCTACACCTTC. Residues: CASSDNGVGYTF. This chain connects TRBV6-4 to TRBJ1-2; no clear D. CDR1 is MRHNA and CDR2 is SNTAGT in the germline V gene. The CDR3 covers 12 residues. V was pared by 2 bases and J by 8 bases, with 9 bases between.

The chain links TRBV7-9 to TRBJ1-4, with 11 bases that match TRBD1. V lost 5 bases and J lost 8; bases outside the gene matches: 4. Germline V gene data show CDR1 as SEHNR and CDR2 as FQNEAQ (reference sequence). This CDR3 spans 14 amino acids. CDR3 residues: CASSPGQGGEKLFF. The CDR3 DNA is TGTGCCAGCAGCCCGGGACAGGGGGGAGAAAAACTGTTTTTT. Drawing the rest from reference TRBV7-9 and TRBJ1-4, the complete variable domain is DTGVSQNPRHKITKRGQNVTFRCDPISEHNRLYWYRQTLGQGPEFLTYFQNEAQLEKSRLLSDRFSAERPKGSFSTLEIQRTEQGDSAMYLCASSPGQGGEKLFFGSGTQLSVL.

The V call is TRBV6-4, the J call TRBJ1-5; D ambiguous. V was trimmed by 6 bases and J by 5 bases, leaving 11 bases between them. The CDR3 covers 13 residues. Looked up from germline, CDR1 is MRHNA and CDR2 is SNTAGT. The CDR3 nucleotides read TGTGCCAGCAGCCTGGAGGAGGATCAGCCCCAGCATTTT. Protein: CASSLEEDQPQHF.

The V call is TRBV30, the J call TRBJ1-1, with TRBD1 matching over 9 bases. The germline V gene encodes CDR1 GTSNPN and CDR2 SVGIG (reference sequence). The CDR3 totals 14 residues. V shed 4 bases, J shed 3 bases, and the junction held 6 bases outside the gene matches. Here the CDR3 DNA reads TGTGCCTGGACCCCCGGGACAGGGCACACTGAAGCTTTCTTT. This encodes CAWTPGTGHTEAFF.

This chain uses TRBV11-2 with TRBJ1-1; TRBD1 agrees at 7 bases. CDR1 SGHAT and CDR2 FQNNGV come from the germline V gene. The length of the CDR3 is 15 residues. Trimming cost V 4 bases and J 0 bases; bases outside gene matches: 5. The CDR3 sequence: CASSSRQGMNTEAFF. DNA of the CDR3: TGTGCCAGCAGCTCCAGACAGGGAATGAACACTGAAGCTTTCTTT.

The V call is TRBV4-2, the J call TRBJ2-5; 10 nucleotides agree with TRBD2. The V gene's germline CDR1 is LGHNA and CDR2 YNFKEQ. V trimming: 0 bases; J trimming: 4 bases; junction bases outside the gene matches: 17. CDR3 length: 20 amino acids. The CDR3 region is CASSQDKGHNSGGARETQYF. The DNA of the CDR3 is TGTGCCAGCAGCCAAGATAAGGGCCACAACAGCGGGGGGGCGCGAGAGACCCAGTACTTC.

The J gene is TRBJ1-1, the V gene TRBV7-6; 8 positions agree with TRBD1. The V gene's germline CDR1 is SGHVS and CDR2 FNYEAQ. CDR3 size: 12 residues. V lost 5 bases to trimming and J lost 5 bases; unmatched junction nucleotides: 1. The CDR3, as DNA: TGTGCCAGCAGCCGGACAGGGACTGAAGCTTTCTTT. It is translated as CASSRTGTEAFF.

This clone was counted a few times. The chain recombines TRBV19 with TRBJ1-1, with 7 positions matching TRBD1. J was trimmed by 8 bases and V by 6 bases; bases with no gene match: 15. The CDR3 length is 15 residues. CDR1 is LNHDA and CDR2 is SQIVND in the germline V gene (reference sequence). DNA of the CDR3: TGTGCCAGTAGGGACCCCAGGGGGAAGGAGGTGGAAGCTTTCTTT. Protein sequence: CASRDPRGKEVEAFF. Based on the CDR3 plus reference TRBV19 and TRBJ1-1, the full variable domain is DGGITQSPKYLFRKEGQNVTLSCEQNLNHDAMYWYRQDPGQGLRLIYYSQIVNDFQKGDIAEGYSVSREKKESFPLTVTSAQKNPTAFYLCASRDPRGKEVEAFFGQGTRLTVV.

The chain carries TRBV9 and TRBJ1-4, with D hard to call. V was cut by 0 bases and J by 7 bases, with 10 bases left in between. The CDR3 has 14 amino acids. The germline V gene encodes CDR1 SGDLS and CDR2 YYNGEE. The CDR3 coding sequence is TGTGCCAGCAGCGTAGGTGGTGCAGGTGAAAAACTGTTTTTT. Protein product: CASSVGGAGEKLFF.

The chain combines TRBV19 with TRBJ1-1; D perhaps matches TRBD1 (5 bases). CDR1 is LNHDA, CDR2 SQIVND, per germline (reference sequence). Trimming took off 7 bases at V and 1 base at J, with 22 bases between the two ends. This CDR3 contains 17 residues. CDR3 sequence (DNA): TGTGCCAGTAATGAAAGGGGCCTTATCGACCAGAACACTGAAGCTTTCTTT. Protein product: CASNERGLIDQNTEAFF.

This clone was seen more than once but under ten times. The chain recombines TRBV5-1 with TRBJ1-5; possible D gene TRBD1, 6 bases. Germline V gives CDR1 SGHRS, CDR2 YFSETQ. There are 14 residues in the CDR3. V was shortened by 4 bases and J by 3 bases, with 11 bases between the two germline ends. CDR3 sequence reads: CASSPDSPNQPQHF. The DNA of the CDR3 is TGCGCCAGCAGCCCGGACAGTCCCAATCAGCCCCAGCATTTT.

J is TRBJ1-1 and V is TRBV4-3, with D tentatively TRBD1 (5 bases). The CDR3 has 15 amino acids. Trimming shortened V by 4 bases and J by 6 bases, and 18 bases separated the two germline ends. Germline V gives CDR1 LGHNA, CDR2 YSLEER. The CDR3 loop is CASSRRGLGLAEAFF. CDR3 bases: TGCGCCAGCAGCCGACGGGGGTTAGGGCTGGCTGAAGCTTTCTTT.

J is TRBJ1-2 and V is TRBV6-1; 9 bases match TRBD1. The CDR3 sequence is 16 residues long. V dropped 4 bases and J dropped 8; count of bases not matched to a gene: 14. Germline V CDR1 and CDR2: MNHNS, SASEGT. Here the CDR3 DNA reads TGTGCCAGCAGTGGGTTAACAGGGGGCGCTCTTGGAGGCTACACCTTC. Translating gives CASSGLTGGALGGYTF.

The J gene is TRBJ1-1, the V gene TRBV5-6, with 8 bases lining up with TRBD1. The trim removed 3 bases at V and 3 bases at J, leaving 7 bases unmatched. From germline, CDR1 is SGHDT and CDR2 YYEEEE. The CDR3 length is 15 residues. The CDR3 nucleotides are TGTGCCAGCAGCTCGAGACAGGGGCTGTACACTGAAGCTTTCTTT. Its translation is CASSSRQGLYTEAFF.

The CDR3: CASSTGQLADTQYF. The CDR3 DNA reads TGTGCCAGTAGTACCGGACAGCTAGCAGATACGCAGTATTTT. The gene calls are TRBV19 and TRBJ2-3; TRBD1 might be the D (6 bases). Per the germline V gene, CDR1 is LNHDA and CDR2 is SQIVND (reference sequence). The CDR3 is 14 amino acids. Deletions cut 4 bases from V and 4 bases from J, with 12 bases between.

This clone was seen a handful of times. The chain carries TRBV10-3 and TRBJ1-4, with D tentatively TRBD1 (6 bases). The V end was cut by 0 bases, the J end by 2 bases, with 10 bases between. CDR3 length: 16 amino acids. CDR1 and CDR2 from the germline V gene are ENHRY and SYGVKD. The CDR3 DNA reads TGTGCCATCAGTGAGTCGGGGGGGGCCACTAATGAAAAACTGTTTTTT. The encoded protein is CAISESGGATNEKLFF.

The chain combines TRBV9 with TRBJ2-2; 7 nucleotides match TRBD1. The CDR3 extends over 15 amino acids. The junction had 5 bases not matched to a gene; V was cut back by 2 bases and J by 4 bases. Germline values: CDR1 SGDLS, CDR2 YYNGEE. The CDR3 reads CASSVDRAGTGELFF. CDR3 DNA: TGTGCCAGCAGCGTTGACAGGGCGGGCACCGGGGAGCTGTTTTTT.

The V call is TRBV6-5, the J call TRBJ1-1; D uncertain. The germline gives CDR1 MNHEY, CDR2 SVGAGI. This CDR3 is built from 12 residues. V was clipped by 6 bases and J by 0 bases, with 5 bases between them. This CDR3 is CASRRMNTEAFF. CDR3 nucleotide sequence: TGTGCCAGCAGGCGCATGAACACTGAAGCTTTCTTT.

The V gene is TRBV18, the J gene TRBJ2-7; 10 nucleotides align to TRBD1. Trimming cost V 3 bases and J 7 bases; bases outside gene matches: 9. This CDR3 comprises 15 residues. Germline loops: CDR1 KGHSH, CDR2 LQKENI. The CDR3, as DNA: TGTGCCAGCTCACCTGAGGGACAGGGGCTCAGGGAGCAGTACTTC. Encoded protein: CASSPEGQGLREQYF.

The chain couples TRBV29-1 to TRBJ1-2, with a tentative D call TRBD1 (6 bases). Trimming removed 7 bases from V and 3 bases from J, with 9 bases in between. Germline CDR1 and CDR2: SQVTM and ANQGSEA. This CDR3 spans 11 amino acids. The CDR3, as DNA: TGCAGCGGACAGGAGGACTATGGCTACACCTTC. Translated: CSGQEDYGYTF.

In this sample, this clone turned up a few times. The genes are TRBV7-7 and TRBJ1-1; D gene ambiguous. CDR3 length: 15 amino acids. The V and J ends lost 6 bases and 0 bases respectively, with 14 bases between them. Germline V gene sequence: CDR1 SSHAT, CDR2 FNYEAQ (reference sequence). This CDR3 is CASRPPPTVNTEAFF. CDR3 DNA: TGTGCCAGCAGACCCCCCCCAACAGTGAACACTGAAGCTTTCTTT.

The chain links TRBV7-2 to TRBJ1-2; TRBD1 matches at 9 bases. Germline CDR1 is SGHTA and CDR2 is FQGNSA. The V and J ends lost 3 bases and 9 bases, in that order; junction bases with no gene match: 14. This CDR3 is built from 16 residues. The CDR3 region has the DNA TGTGCCAGCAGCTTTACTTCCACAGGGGGCCGTGTAAGCTACACCTTC. Its protein product is CASSFTSTGGRVSYTF.

In its sample, this clone was seen once. The V gene is TRBV7-6, the J gene TRBJ2-1; D may be TRBD2 (7 bases). Deletions cut 3 bases from V and 6 bases from J, with 21 bases between. The CDR3 runs 17 residues. Germline loops: CDR1 SGHVS, CDR2 FNYEAQ. CDR3 nucleotide sequence: TGTGCCAGCAGCTTCCAGGTGGGGGGGGCCGGGGGCAATGAGCAGTTCTTC. It is translated as CASSFQVGGAGGNEQFF.